The present entry profiles one T cell receptor (beta chain) with its context. Germline V gives CDR1 LNHDA, CDR2 SQIVND (reference sequence). The CDR3 extends over 15 amino acids. V shed 4 bases and J 4 bases; nucleotides not matched to a gene: 9. The source of the sample is a study of control samples from healthy donors and cancer patients. Only in-frame clones appear in the TCRdb table, and some are missing; sequencing was by immunoSEQ multiplex PCR. The data contain around 120,000 clones, about 92% of them singletons. The chain recombines TRBV19 with TRBJ1-2; 7 bases agree with TRBD1. The TCR comes from a man in his fifties or sixties with head and neck cancer. The sequencing sample was made of PBMCs. In DNA, the CDR3 is TGTGCCAGTAGTAGTCCGGGACAGTCTGTCTATGGCTACACCTTC. Its translation: CASSSPGQSVYGYTF.